This TCR beta chain was documented in a study of breast tumors, draining lymph nodes, adjacent tissues. The CDR3 sequence is 15 residues long. V lost 6 bases and J lost 0, with 13 bases in between. Germline-derived CDR1 and CDR2 are SGHVS and FQNEAQ. Overall study findings and caveats: Data fit most tumor T cells coming from lymph node, expanding in tumor. Tumor T cell lymph node origin was a supported hypothesis, not proven. Tumor TCR diversity was below lymph nodes but above nontumor tissue.

By share, this clonotype counts as medium-sized (0.01 to 0.1%). The antigen is undetermined. Via MiXCR, TCRdb re-called the multiplex PCR reads, giving one row per CDR3 protein. The sample records around 70,000 distinct CDR3 sequences, 40% to 55% being singletons. Sequences were obtained from breast tumor tissue. The origin of this receptor is a female donor with breast cancer. Some clones in this sample may be carry-over from other donors' samples. V is TRBV7-8 and J is TRBJ2-3; D tentatively reads TRBD1 or TRBD2 (5 bases each). CDR3 DNA: TGTGCCAGCAGTTTCCGGGACGAGAGCACAGATACGCAGTATTTT. Translating gives CASSFRDESTDTQYF.